The 7 T cell receptor beta chains in this list originate from one sample, sequenced in a study of post-analysis software for immune sequencing data. No antigen is known for these receptors. The study, taken as a whole, reports: Compared with controls, patients had more of about 5 TRBV segments, including TRBV5-6, TRBV5-1 and TRBV20-1.

The library was made from cDNA and included unique molecular identifiers. TCRdb reanalysed the PCR reads using MiXCR and keeps one entry per CDR3 protein. This table has 380,000 or so distinct CDR3 sequences, roughly 30% appearing once. Specimen: blood. These receptor sequences come from a girl between 10 and 17 years old with multiple sclerosis.

There are a few counts of this clonotype. The chain's CDR3 is CASSLSGTAGNTIYF. The CDR3 bases are TGTGCCAGCAGCTTATCCGGGACAGCTGGAAACACCATATATTTT. The chain employs TRBV7-2 and TRBJ1-3; 7 bases agree with TRBD1. The CDR3 sequence is 15 residues long. CDR1 is SGHTA, CDR2 FQGNSA, per germline. V lost 2 bases and J lost 2; bases outside the gene matches: 3.

The chain combines TRBV6-6 with TRBJ1-1; no firm D call. V was trimmed by 9 bases and J by 1 base, leaving 12 bases between them. Germline V lookup: CDR1 MNHNY, CDR2 SVGAGI (reference sequence). This CDR3 has 13 amino acids. The CDR3 spells CASVTRRNTEAFF. For the CDR3, the DNA is TGTGCCAGTGTGACAAGAAGGAACACTGAAGCTTTCTTT.

The chain carries TRBV12-3 or TRBV12-4 and TRBJ2-7, with 8 bases fitting TRBD2. The CDR3 length is 16 residues. V shed 3 bases, J shed 0 bases, and the junction held 7 bases outside the gene matches. CDR3 in DNA: TGTGCCAGCAGTTTGTCCGGGGGGGTGAGCTCCTACGAGCAGTACTTC. Protein product: CASSLSGGVSSYEQYF.

This chain connects TRBV10-3 to TRBJ2-5; D is ambiguous. The CDR3 is 13 residues long. The germline V gene has CDR1 ENHRY and CDR2 SYGVKD. Trimming took 3 bases from V and 5 from J, leaving 10 bases between them. The CDR3 DNA sequence: TGTGCCATCAGTGAACGGCCGGAGGAGACCCAGTACTTC. Encoded protein: CAISERPEETQYF.

This clonotype was seen only once. Germline is not matched at one junction end, which may reflect a read error. The CDR3 region has the DNA TGTGCCGGCAGACTAACTAGACAGGGAGGGTATGGCTACACCTTC. Translation gives CAGRLTRQGGYGYTF. J is TRBJ1-2 and V is TRBV12-3 or TRBV12-4, with TRBD1 matching 7 bases. This CDR3 comprises 15 residues.

This clonotype was detected only a few times. The chain employs TRBV6-5 and TRBJ2-2, with 9 bases aligning to TRBD1. The CDR3 totals 14 residues. Germline-derived CDR1 and CDR2 are MNHEY and SVGAGI. Losses at the gene ends were 5 bases for V and 6 bases for J; bases not matched to a gene: 4. CDR3 in DNA: TGTGCCAGCAGTGGGGACAGGGTGGCCGGGGAGCTGTTTTTT. Residues: CASSGDRVAGELFF.

The chain links TRBV20-1 to TRBJ1-2; no firm D call. The CDR3 contains 14 residues. Germline V gives CDR1 DFQATT, CDR2 SNEGSKA (reference sequence). The V end lost 5 bases, the J end lost 4 bases, and 17 bases lay between the germline ends. CDR3 loop: CSAVSETPIYGYTF. The CDR3 DNA sequence: TGCAGTGCTGTGTCCGAGACGCCGATCTATGGCTACACCTTC.